A single sample gave rise to the 15 T cell receptor beta chains below, sequenced in a study of glioma-infiltrating T cells after dendritic cell vaccination. Generated by immunoSEQ multiplex PCR, the TCRdb table keeps only in-frame clones and is missing some. The table records approximately 82,000 clones, about 87% of them present only once. The sequenced sample was blood, obtained before dendritic cell vaccination. The receptors derive from a human donor with glioblastoma.

The table lists this clone with a count of one. The chain carries TRBV6-1 and TRBJ2-4, with a weak D call TRBD1 (5 bases). Trimming cost V 8 bases and J 8 bases, with 16 bases left between them. Germline V gene sequence: CDR1 MNHNS, CDR2 SASEGT. The CDR3 loop spans 13 amino acids. CDR3 sequence (DNA): TGTGCCAGCGCTCTGACTCTGGGGCACATTCAGTACTTC. Protein: CASALTLGHIQYF.

V and J are TRBV5-1 and TRBJ1-1; D unresolved. V gave up 0 bases and J gave up 0 bases, with 9 bases separating them. From germline, CDR1 is SGHRS and CDR2 YFSETQ. The CDR3 covers 15 residues. This CDR3 reads CASSLGGIMNTEAFF. CDR3 nucleotides: TGCGCCAGCAGCTTGGGAGGGATCATGAACACTGAAGCTTTCTTT.

This sequence joins TRBV6-6 and TRBJ2-2; D is unresolved. Germline-derived CDR1 and CDR2 are MNHNY and SVGAGI (reference sequence). Trimming removed 7 bases at V and 0 bases at J, with 12 bases between. The CDR3 consists of 15 residues. CDR3 residues: CASNPRHPNTGELFF. For the CDR3, the DNA is TGTGCCAGCAACCCTCGACACCCGAACACCGGGGAGCTGTTTTTT.

The chain combines TRBV10-1 with TRBJ2-7; D remains unclear. V was clipped by 3 bases and J by 1 base, with 7 bases between them. The CDR3 spans 13 residues. Germline V gene data show CDR1 as WNHNN and CDR2 as SYGVQD (reference sequence). CDR3 sequence (DNA): TGCGCCAGCAGTGACGCCAGGTCCTACGAGCAGTACTTC. Its protein product is CASSDARSYEQYF.

CDR3 sequence: CASSYLGTGSQETQYF. In DNA form, the CDR3 reads TGTGCCAGCAGTTACCTCGGGACAGGGAGCCAAGAGACCCAGTACTTC. The J gene is TRBJ2-5, the V gene TRBV6-5; 9 bases fit TRBD1. Germline values: CDR1 MNHEY, CDR2 SVGAGI. The CDR3 consists of 16 residues. V gave up 2 bases and J gave up 1 base; unmatched junction bases: 5.

The chain carries TRBV4-2 and TRBJ1-2; D ambiguous. Per the germline V gene, CDR1 is LGHNA and CDR2 is YNFKEQ. The germline V and J ends were trimmed by 1 base and 1 base, with 7 bases remaining between them. The CDR3 is 14 amino acids. The CDR3 DNA reads as TGTGCCAGCAGCCAAGTGCTACTTAACTATGGCTACACCTTC. It translates to CASSQVLLNYGYTF.

This clone was seen a single time. The V call is TRBV9, the J call TRBJ1-1; possible D gene TRBD1, 5 bases. The germline V gene has CDR1 SGDLS and CDR2 YYNGEE. The CDR3 contains 13 residues. V shed 0 bases and J shed 6 bases, with 9 bases lying between them. This chain's CDR3 is CASSVAQGSEAFF. CDR3 nucleotide sequence: TGTGCCAGCAGCGTAGCTCAGGGCTCTGAAGCTTTCTTT. Supplemented by reference TRBV9 and TRBJ1-1, the full variable domain reads DSGVTQTPKHLITATGQRVTLRCSPRSGDLSVYWYQQSLDQGLQFLIQYYNGEERAKGNILERFSAQQFPDLHSELNLSSLELGDSALYFCASSVAQGSEAFFGQGTRLTVV.

This chain joins TRBV27 and TRBJ2-7, with TRBD1 matching 7 bases. V gave up 2 bases and J gave up 5 bases; unmatched junction bases: 18. The CDR3 is made up of 18 amino acids. Germline V gene lookup returns CDR1 MNHEY and CDR2 SMNVEV (reference sequence). The CDR3 region is CASSLGLTPTGRRHEQYF. CDR3 nucleotide sequence: TGTGCCAGCAGTTTAGGACTGACCCCGACAGGGAGACGGCACGAGCAGTACTTC.

The chain carries TRBV6-1 and TRBJ1-1; TRBD1 matches at 8 bases. The CDR3 contains 16 residues. V was clipped by 4 bases and J by 1 base; unmatched bases: 8. Germline CDR1 and CDR2: MNHNS and SASEGT. The CDR3 coding sequence is TGTGCCAGCAGTGCCGCTTCTGGACAGGGGAACACTGAAGCTTTCTTT. Translating gives CASSAASGQGNTEAFF.

This clone appeared a single time. The rearrangement links TRBV6-1 to TRBJ2-7; TRBD1 agrees at 8 bases. The CDR3 sequence is 13 residues long. V shed 6 bases and J 3 bases; nucleotides not matched to a gene: 4. Per the germline V gene, CDR1 is MNHNS and CDR2 is SASEGT. CDR3 sequence: CASRDTGGYEQYF. The CDR3 DNA reads as TGTGCCAGCAGGGATACAGGGGGCTACGAGCAGTACTTC.

This clone was found a few times. In the same sample, other DNA sequences code for this CDR3. CDR3 sequence reads: CASSPFKGENSPLHF. CDR3 bases: TGTGCCAGCAGTCCCTTCAAGGGAGAGAATTCACCCCTCCACTTT. The V call is TRBV6-6, the J call TRBJ1-6, with D hard to call. Trimming took 5 bases from V and 7 from J, leaving 15 bases between them. The CDR3 length is 15 residues. Germline CDR1 MNHNY, CDR2 SVGAGI (reference sequence).

This clone has a handful of counts. The CDR3 loop is CSVSGGVFSYNEQFF. The CDR3 DNA reads as TGCAGCGTTTCCGGGGGGGTGTTCTCCTACAATGAGCAGTTCTTC. The rearrangement links TRBV29-1 to TRBJ2-1; TRBD2 matches 8 bases. Germline V gives CDR1 SQVTM, CDR2 ANQGSEA. After removal of 5 bases from V and 0 bases from J, the junction contained 6 bases not matched to a gene. CDR3 size: 15 residues.

This sequence joins TRBV5-1 and TRBJ2-3, with 9 bases fitting TRBD2. CDR3 length: 19 amino acids. Looked up from germline, CDR1 is SGHRS and CDR2 is YFSETQ. V gave up 0 bases and J gave up 5 bases; unmatched junction bases: 16. As DNA, the CDR3 is TGCGCCAGCAGCTTGGAGGGCGGGGGGGGAATAGTTACCAGAGATACGCAGTATTTT. Translation: CASSLEGGGGIVTRDTQYF.

V gene TRBV6-6 combines with J gene TRBJ2-1; TRBD2 agrees at 7 bases. J was trimmed by 5 bases and V by 2 bases; bases with no gene match: 9. The CDR3 length is 16 residues. The germline CDR1 and CDR2 sequences are MNHNY and SVGAGI (reference sequence). The CDR3 loop is CASSYPVAAGDNEQFF. The DNA of the CDR3 is TGTGCCAGCAGTTACCCCGTGGCGGCGGGAGACAATGAGCAGTTCTTC.

J is TRBJ1-5 and V is TRBV18; D perhaps matches TRBD1 (5 bases). Germline V gene data show CDR1 as KGHSH and CDR2 as LQKENI. V was clipped by 3 bases and J by 5 bases, with 11 bases between them. The CDR3 extends over 14 amino acids. The CDR3 nucleotides read TGTGCCAGCTCACCTTTTGAAGGGGATCAGCCCCAGCATTTT. Residues: CASSPFEGDQPQHF.